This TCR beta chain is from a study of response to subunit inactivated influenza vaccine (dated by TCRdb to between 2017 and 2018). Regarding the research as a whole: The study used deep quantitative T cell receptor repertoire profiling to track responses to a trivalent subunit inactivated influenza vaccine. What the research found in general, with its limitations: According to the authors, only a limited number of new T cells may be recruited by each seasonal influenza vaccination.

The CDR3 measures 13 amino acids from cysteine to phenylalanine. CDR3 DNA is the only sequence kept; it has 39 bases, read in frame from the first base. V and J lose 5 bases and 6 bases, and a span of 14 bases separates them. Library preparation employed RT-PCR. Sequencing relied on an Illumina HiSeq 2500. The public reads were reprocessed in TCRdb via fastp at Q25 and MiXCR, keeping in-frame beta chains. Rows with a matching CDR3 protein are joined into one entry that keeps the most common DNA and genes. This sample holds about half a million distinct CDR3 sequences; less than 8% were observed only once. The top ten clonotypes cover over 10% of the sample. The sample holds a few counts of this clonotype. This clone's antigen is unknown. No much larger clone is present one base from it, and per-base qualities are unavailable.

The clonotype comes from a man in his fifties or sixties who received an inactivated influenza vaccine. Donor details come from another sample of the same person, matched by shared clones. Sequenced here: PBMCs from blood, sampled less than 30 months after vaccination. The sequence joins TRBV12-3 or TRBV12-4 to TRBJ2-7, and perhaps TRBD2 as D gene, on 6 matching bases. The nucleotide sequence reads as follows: TGTGCCAGCAGTAAGGGACTGGGCCTCGAGCAGTACTTC. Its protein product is CASSKGLGLEQYF.